The clone carrying this TCR beta chain showed up just a few times. The antigen is unknown. The repertoire was sequenced with immunoSEQ multiplex PCR; TCRdb's copy has only in-frame clones and lacks some. The table lists just over 40,000 clones, 91% of them singletons, with approximately 2.2% in the top ten. These data originate in a study of graft-versus-host responses after intestinal transplantation. Study in general: Every recipient underwent anti-thymocyte globulin induction, then tacrolimus and steroids for roughly three years.

General study findings and limits: GvH clones turned up in recipient marrow; some had shown up first in ileum or blood.

V gave up 1 base and J gave up 4 bases, with 9 bases separating them. CDR3 size: 14 residues. The V gene's germline CDR1 is SGHNT and CDR2 YYREEE (reference sequence). The V gene is TRBV5-4, the J gene TRBJ1-3; the D gene is possibly TRBD1 (5 bases). Here the sequenced sample was PBMCs, taken approximately 320 days after intestinal transplant. This receptor was identified in a human patient who received an intestinal transplant, so some T cells may come from the graft donor. DNA of the CDR3: TGTGCCAGCAGCTTGCCGGGGCCCGGAAACACCATATATTTT. The encoded protein is CASSLPGPGNTIYF.